This note documents a single T cell receptor (beta chain) sequence. Its specificity is not known. These data belong to a study of vaccination and CD4 T cells after COVID-19. Cultured CD4+ T cell DNA underwent sequencing with the Oncomine TCR Beta short-read assay. From the PCR reads, TCRdb called clonotypes with MiXCR, one entry per CDR3 protein. The table lists 3,500 to 4,500 distinct CDR3 sequences, roughly 25% of them singletons. This CDR3 region has 19 residues. V lost 4 bases and J lost 1; bases outside the gene matches: 11. Germline V lookup: CDR1 SGHRS, CDR2 YFSETQ. Sample treatment: approximately nine-day PBMC culture with coronavirus spike peptide pools or control peptides (ViraFEST assay). According to the study, CD4+ T cells from the unexposed donor were gathered ahead of the COVID-19 pandemic (2011-2018). TCRs were sequenced by ViraFEST after antigen-specific T cells had been expanded with peptide pools.

The sequenced sample was CD4+ T cells from blood, cultured in vitro. The rearrangement links TRBV5-1 to TRBJ2-3, with 14 positions matching TRBD2. The TCR sequence derives from a human donor in good health. The chain's CDR3 is CASSQPGLAGVSGTDTQYF. In DNA, the CDR3 is TGCGCCAGCAGCCAACCGGGACTAGCGGGAGTAAGTGGCACAGATACGCAGTATTTT.